A selection of T cell receptor beta chains follows, all from one sample in a study of beta chain features in type 1 diabetes. Only in-frame clones appear in the TCRdb table, and some are missing; sequencing was by immunoSEQ multiplex PCR. In the table there are 230,000 or so clones, around 16% of which are singletons. Sample: naive CD4+ T cells from blood. The source is a man younger than 45 with type 1 diabetes. Each CDR3 is given with its conserved first and last residue. D genes are given only for firm matches. Expanded clones get a size class; other rows say once, few or many, or leave the size out.

DNA | CDR3 | J | D | V | size
TGTGCCTGGAGTGCCCAGGAAGGGCAGCCCCAGCATTTT | CAWSAQEGQPQHF | TRBJ1-5 | NA | TRBV30 | few
TGCAGCGCACAGGGGGCCTCGCACACTGAAGCTTTCTTT | CSAQGASHTEAFF | TRBJ1-1 | TRBD1 | TRBV29-1 | few
TGTGCCAGCAGTGATGCTAGCGGGAGGAATGAGCAGTTCTTC | CASSDASGRNEQFF | TRBJ2-1 | TRBD2 | TRBV25-1 | few
TGTGCCAGCAGAGCTAACTACGAGCAGTACTTC | CASRANYEQYF | TRBJ2-7 | NA | TRBV2 | NA
TGTGCCTGGAGTGCCACCACCCGAGGAAACACCATATATTTT | CAWSATTRGNTIYF | TRBJ1-3 | NA | TRBV30 | few
TGTGCCACTCTCTGGACAGATACGCAGTATTTT | CATLWTDTQYF | TRBJ2-3 | NA | TRBV10-3 | NA
TGCGCCAGCAGCTCGACGGGATCCCAAAACATTCAGTACTTC | CASSSTGSQNIQYF | TRBJ2-4 | NA | TRBV5-1 | few
TGTGCCAGCAGCTTGGAGGGACAGGGAATCATCTATGGCTACACCTTC | CASSLEGQGIIYGYTF | TRBJ1-2 | TRBD1 | TRBV7-2 | NA
TGTGCCAGCAGTCTCACAGATACGCAGTATTTT | CASSLTDTQYF | TRBJ2-3 | NA | TRBV25-1 | few
TGCGCCAGCAGCTCCGGGCCAGATACGCAGTATTTT | CASSSGPDTQYF | TRBJ2-3 | NA | TRBV5-1 | NA
TGTGCCAGCAGTTCTACAGTTTACCAAGAGACCCAGTACTTC | CASSSTVYQETQYF | TRBJ2-5 | NA | TRBV27 | NA
TGTGCCAGCAGGTTAGCGGGAGTTCTAAGAGATACGCAGTATTTT | CASRLAGVLRDTQYF | TRBJ2-3 | TRBD2 | TRBV7-2 | NA
TGTGCCAGCAGCCTAATCCCCACGGGCAATGAGCAGTTCTTC | CASSLIPTGNEQFF | TRBJ2-1 | NA | TRBV5-6 | NA